The clone carrying this T cell receptor beta chain was counted a few times. Its matching antigen is unknown. The data belong to a study of T-cell memory formation after mild COVID-19. Findings and caveats of the study: Some SARS-CoV-2-responding clones were already detected in memory before infection.

Constant-segment primers were used for 5'RACE, and the resulting TCR alpha and TCR beta cDNA libraries carried sample barcodes and UMIs. TCRdb re-analysed the 5' RACE reads in MiXCR, keeping a single row per CDR3 protein. This table has some 490,000 distinct CDR3 sequences, 18% appearing once. The CDR3 sequence is 13 residues long. V gave up 3 bases and J gave up 3 bases, with 7 bases separating them. J is TRBJ2-3 and V is TRBV12-3 or TRBV12-4; D gene unclear. The receptor's source is an adult woman who had mild COVID-19 (a few samples of this study predate the infection). Cell type and time point are not known. Sequenced: PBMCs or a T cell subset sorted from them (not recorded which). The CDR3 is CASSLRETDTQYF. The CDR3 DNA reads TGTGCCAGCAGTTTGAGAGAGACAGATACGCAGTATTTT.